These 28 T cell receptor beta chains were sequenced from one sample in a study of T cell repertoires in breast cancer. Primers covering all TCR V genes were used in emulsion RT-PCR on CD8+ T cells. Blocking oligonucleotides added to a second nested PCR suppressed unpaired genes. MiXCR was run by TCRdb on the emulsion pairing reads, yielding one entry per CDR3 protein. Here the sample spans approximately 40,000 distinct CDR3 sequences, roughly 42% being singletons. The sample was CD8+ T cells. These receptors were taken from a pool of human donors with breast cancer or a healthy control (not recorded which).

CDR3 residues: CASSSGELFF. The CDR3 DNA is TGTGCCAGCAGTTCGGGGGAGCTGTTTTTT. The rearrangement links TRBV6-9 to TRBJ2-2, with unresolved D. The CDR3 contains 10 residues. Per the germline V gene, CDR1 is MNHGY and CDR2 is SVAAGI. Trimming took off 4 bases at V and 8 bases at J, with 2 bases between the two ends.

This clonotype occurred a few times. This chain uses TRBV6-6 with TRBJ2-2; 9 nucleotides match TRBD1. Trimming took 0 bases from V and 6 from J; bases not matched to a gene: 2. The CDR3 runs to 15 residues. Germline assignment: CDR1 MNHNY and CDR2 SVGAGI (reference sequence). The CDR3 DNA reads as TGTGCCAGCAGTTACTCGGGACAGGGAGCCGGGGAGCTGTTTTTT. Its translation: CASSYSGQGAGELFF.

This clonotype has only a few counts. V usage is TRBV20-1 and J usage is TRBJ1-1; 7 nucleotides match TRBD1. Germline values: CDR1 DFQATT, CDR2 SNEGSKA (reference sequence). CDR3 size: 14 residues. J gave up 4 bases and V 3 bases, and 8 bases lay outside the gene matches. The CDR3 loop is CSASQGQRSTEAFF. DNA of the CDR3: TGCAGTGCTAGCCAGGGACAGCGGAGCACTGAAGCTTTCTTT.

The chain uses TRBV2 and TRBJ1-4, with 9 bases matching TRBD1. The CDR3 extends over 15 amino acids. Germline CDR1 and CDR2: SNHLY and FYNNEI. V shed 6 bases, J shed 3 bases, and the junction held 5 bases outside the gene matches. The DNA of the CDR3 is TGTGCCAGCAGGGAACAGGGGGCCGCTAATGAAAAACTGTTTTTT. Amino acids: CASREQGAANEKLFF.

The chain is built from TRBV6-2 or TRBV6-3 and TRBJ2-1; TRBD1 agrees at 7 bases. The CDR3 runs 14 residues. The V gene end was trimmed by 4 bases and the J gene end by 0 bases; junction bases not matched to a gene: 0. The germline V gene encodes CDR1 MNHEY and CDR2 SVGEGT. CDR3 nucleotides: TGTGCCAGCAGTTGGGACAGCTCCTACAATGAGCAGTTCTTC. This translates into CASSWDSSYNEQFF.

The J gene is TRBJ1-2, the V gene TRBV7-3; D unresolved. The CDR3 covers 12 residues. CDR1 and CDR2 (germline): SGHTA, FQGTGA. Between the trimmed V and J ends, which lost 4 bases and 4 bases, there was a span of 7 bases. CDR3 in amino acids: CASSSPGYGYTF. The CDR3, as DNA: TGTGCCAGCAGCTCCCCCGGCTATGGCTACACCTTC.

About this clonotype: At one end the junction does not follow the germline gene, possibly because of a read error. This chain uses TRBV20-1 with TRBJ1-5; TRBD1 agrees at 8 bases. The CDR3 extends over 14 amino acids. Germline CDR1 is DFQATT and CDR2 is SNEGSKA (reference sequence). This CDR3 is CGATTGALNQPQHF. The CDR3 nucleotides are TGCGGTGCAACGACAGGGGCCCTTAATCAGCCCCAGCATTTT.

Details on this clonotype: A much larger clone differs from this one at a single base, so this may be a read error. The V gene is TRBV6-5, the J gene TRBJ1-5; TRBD1 might be the D (5 bases). V lost 4 bases and J lost 5, with 12 bases in between. This CDR3 contains 14 residues. Germline CDR1 MNHEY, CDR2 SVGAGI. The CDR3 DNA is TGTGCCAGCAGTTGCTCGGGCAGGGATCAGCCCCAGCATTTT. Encoded protein: CASSCSGRDQPQHF.

On this clonotype: A junction boundary mismatches the germline segment, possibly from a read error. The rearrangement links TRBV20-1 to TRBJ1-2; D might be TRBD1 (6 bases). This CDR3 has 13 amino acids. The germline gives CDR1 DFQATT, CDR2 SNEGSKA (reference sequence). Here the CDR3 reads CSYDPGHSYGYAF. The CDR3, as DNA: TGCAGTTATGATCCGGGACACTCCTATGGCTACGCCTTC.

Only one count was recorded for this clonotype. V gene TRBV12-3 or TRBV12-4 combines with J gene TRBJ2-3, with TRBD2 matching 10 bases. Trimming cost V 3 bases and J 9 bases; bases outside gene matches: 6. The CDR3 sequence is 14 residues long. CDR3 DNA: TGTGCCAGCAGTTTTGTAGCGGGAGGAGGAACGCAGTATTTT. This gives the protein CASSFVAGGGTQYF.

This rearrangement joins TRBV5-8 to TRBJ2-7; D gene ambiguous. The CDR3 runs 13 residues. Per germline, CDR1 SGHTS and CDR2 YDEGEE. V lost 0 bases to trimming and J lost 2 bases, with 6 bases between them. The CDR3 sequence is CASSLDRAYEQYF. The DNA for the CDR3 is TGTGCCAGCAGCTTGGACAGAGCCTACGAGCAGTACTTC.

This clonotype has a handful of counts. The chain couples TRBV18 to TRBJ2-3; 7 nucleotides match TRBD2. Trimming took 3 bases from V and 2 from J; bases not matched to a gene: 5. The CDR3 spans 15 residues. Germline V gives CDR1 KGHSH, CDR2 LQKENI. CDR3 sequence (DNA): TGTGCCAGCTCACCCCGGGACTATTCCACAGATACGCAGTATTTT. The encoded protein is CASSPRDYSTDTQYF.

Remarks on this clonotype: One end of the junction fails to match germline, which may point to a read error. The chain employs TRBV15 and TRBJ2-2; D assignment may be TRBD1 or TRBD2 (6 bases each). Germline V gives CDR1 LNHNV, CDR2 YYDKDF (reference sequence). CDR3 length equals 15 residues. The CDR3 loop reads CATSRGQENTGGLFF. The CDR3 coding sequence is TGTGCCACCAGCAGAGGACAGGAGAACACCGGGGGGCTGTTTTTT.

This chain joins TRBV11-2 and TRBJ2-2, with no clear D. The germline V and J ends were trimmed by 1 base and 5 bases, with 5 bases remaining between them. Germline V lookup: CDR1 SGHAT, CDR2 FQNNGV. The CDR3 extends over 13 amino acids. The CDR3 DNA reads TGTGCCAGCAGCTTAGCCCCGACCGGGGAGCTGTTTTTT. It encodes CASSLAPTGELFF.

The genes are TRBV6-2 or TRBV6-3 and TRBJ1-2; TRBD1 aligns across 7 bases. The V gene end was trimmed by 5 bases and the J gene end by 1 base; junction bases not matched to a gene: 7. The CDR3 sequence is 15 residues long. Germline V gene lookup returns CDR1 MNHEY and CDR2 SVGEGT. The CDR3 DNA follows: TGTGCCAGCAGTAGCGACAGGGTTGTTAACTATGGCTACACCTTC. It is translated as CASSSDRVVNYGYTF.

This chain connects TRBV6-1 to TRBJ2-1; D is ambiguous. CDR3 length: 13 amino acids. The germline V gene has CDR1 MNHNS and CDR2 SASEGT. V lost 7 bases, J lost 8 bases, and 15 bases lay in between. CDR3 nucleotide sequence: TGTGCCAGCACTCAAGTTAACTCCCATGAGCAGTTCTTC. Its translation: CASTQVNSHEQFF.

The chain carries TRBV5-6 and TRBJ2-5; the match to TRBD2 covers 14 bases. The length of the CDR3 is 17 residues. With 3 bases clipped from V and 6 bases from J, the junction kept 10 bases outside the gene matches. Per germline, CDR1 SGHDT and CDR2 YYEEEE. The CDR3 bases are TGTGCCAGCAGCTCAACCGGGACTAGCGGGAGTTTTAAGACCCAGTACTTC. This sequence encodes CASSSTGTSGSFKTQYF.

On this clonotype itself: Lacking the conserved final phenylalanine or tryptophan, this CDR3 likely reflects a read error. The chain has TRBV7-2 and TRBJ1-1; no definite D call. V dropped 6 bases and J dropped 4 bases, with 6 bases sitting between them. The CDR3 consists of 11 residues. Germline V gene data show CDR1 as SGHTA and CDR2 as FQGNSA. This CDR3 is CASSQVTEAFL. DNA of the CDR3: TGTGCCAGCAGTCAGGTCACTGAAGCTTTCTTA.

This chain joins TRBV9 and TRBJ2-1; 12 nucleotides line up with TRBD2. CDR1 and CDR2 from the germline V gene are SGDLS and YYNGEE. The J segment lost 8 bases and the V segment lost 0 bases, leaving 3 bases of the junction unmatched. The CDR3 runs to 15 residues. CDR3 in DNA: TGTGCCAGCAGCGTAGCTAGCGGGAGGGCCCATGAGCAGTTCTTC. Encoded protein: CASSVASGRAHEQFF. Drawing the rest from reference TRBV9 and TRBJ2-1, the complete variable domain is DSGVTQTPKHLITATGQRVTLRCSPRSGDLSVYWYQQSLDQGLQFLIQYYNGEERAKGNILERFSAQQFPDLHSELNLSSLELGDSALYFCASSVASGRAHEQFFGPGTRLTVL.

The gene calls are TRBV6-1 and TRBJ2-5; no clear D. V lost 2 bases and J lost 7, with 14 bases in between. The CDR3 extends over 14 amino acids. The germline V gene has CDR1 MNHNS and CDR2 SASEGT. The CDR3 DNA sequence: TGTGCCAGCAGTGAATTTACGATACACGGGACCCAGTACTTC. This gives the protein CASSEFTIHGTQYF.

There are a few counts of this clonotype. The chain carries TRBV20-1 and TRBJ1-5; perhaps TRBD1 as D (5 bases). V was pared by 5 bases and J by 5 bases, with 16 bases between. The germline gives CDR1 DFQATT, CDR2 SNEGSKA (reference sequence). CDR3 length equals 14 residues. In nucleotides, the CDR3 is TGCAGTGCTTCTACCCGGGACGGCTATCAGCCCCAGCATTTT. Protein product: CSASTRDGYQPQHF.

The chain recombines TRBV19 with TRBJ1-1, with D maybe TRBD1 (5 bases). The V and J ends lost 4 bases and 0 bases respectively, with 12 bases between them. The CDR3 runs to 15 residues. Germline assignment: CDR1 LNHDA and CDR2 SQIVND (reference sequence). The CDR3: CASSRDDSMNTEAFF. The CDR3 DNA sequence: TGTGCCAGTAGTAGGGACGACAGCATGAACACTGAAGCTTTCTTT.

CDR3 nucleotides: TGTGCCAGCAGCCCCACCTCGGGAAACTCCTACAATGAGCAGTTCTTC. Residues: CASSPTSGNSYNEQFF. The V and J genes are TRBV7-9 and TRBJ2-1, with D tentatively TRBD2 (5 bases). The V end was cut by 5 bases, the J end by 0 bases, with 14 bases between. Germline V gene data show CDR1 as SEHNR and CDR2 as FQNEAQ (reference sequence). The CDR3 consists of 16 residues.

This clonotype was seen a few times. This sequence joins TRBV20-1 and TRBJ1-2; 10 bases align to TRBD1. The CDR3 extends over 13 amino acids. Germline values: CDR1 DFQATT, CDR2 SNEGSKA (reference sequence). V trimming: 3 bases; J trimming: 7 bases; junction bases outside the gene matches: 5. CDR3 bases: TGCAGTGCTAGCCAGACAGGGGGCTTTGGCTACACCTTC. Its translation is CSASQTGGFGYTF.

This clonotype was detected many times. V gene TRBV6-1 combines with J gene TRBJ1-3, with D perhaps matching TRBD1 (6 bases). The CDR3 has 11 residues. Germline loops: CDR1 MNHNS, CDR2 SASEGT. Trimming took 8 bases from V and 6 from J, leaving 8 bases between them. The DNA for the CDR3 is TGTGCCAGCGAGGGGGTAAACACCATATATTTT. Amino acids: CASEGVNTIYF.

Only a few counts were recorded for this clonotype. This rearrangement joins TRBV25-1 to TRBJ2-3; 12 positions match TRBD2. The V segment lost 6 bases and the J segment 2 bases; nucleotides outside the gene matches: 15. The CDR3 contains 19 residues. In germline, CDR1 is MGHDK, CDR2 SYGVNS. This CDR3 is CASRATSGRRASTTDTQYF. In DNA, the CDR3 is TGTGCCAGCAGGGCGACTAGCGGGAGACGGGCCTCAACCACAGATACGCAGTATTTT.

The V gene is TRBV9, the J gene TRBJ2-7, with 14 positions matching TRBD2. J gave up 5 bases and V 3 bases, and 13 bases lay outside the gene matches. This CDR3 is built from 18 residues. Germline CDR1 reads SGDLS; CDR2 reads YYNGEE. CDR3: CASSAGAPGLAGEDEQYF. In DNA form, the CDR3 reads TGTGCCAGCAGCGCGGGGGCGCCGGGACTAGCGGGAGAAGACGAGCAGTACTTC.

Concerning this clonotype itself: At one boundary the junction diverges from the germline segment, which might be a read error. The chain couples TRBV7-8 to TRBJ1-6, with TRBD1 identical over 8 bases. The CDR3 runs to 16 residues. Germline V gene sequence: CDR1 SGHVS, CDR2 FQNEAQ. The DNA for the CDR3 is TGTGCCAGCAGCAACCGGGACAGGAACTATAATTCACTCCTCCACTTT. It yields the protein CASSNRDRNYNSLLHF.